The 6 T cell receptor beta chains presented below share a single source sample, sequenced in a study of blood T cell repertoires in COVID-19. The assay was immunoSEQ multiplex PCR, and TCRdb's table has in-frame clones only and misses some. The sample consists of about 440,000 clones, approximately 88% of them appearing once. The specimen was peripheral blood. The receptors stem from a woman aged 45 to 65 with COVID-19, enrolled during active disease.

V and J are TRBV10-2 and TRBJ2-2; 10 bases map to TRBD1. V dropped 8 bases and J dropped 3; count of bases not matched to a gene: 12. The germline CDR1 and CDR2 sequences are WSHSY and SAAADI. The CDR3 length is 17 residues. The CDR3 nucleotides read TGCGCCAGCTCGGGACAGGGGACGAAGTTCGACACCGGGGAGCTGTTTTTT. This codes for CASSGQGTKFDTGELFF.

As DNA, the CDR3 is TGTGCCAGCAGCCCGCTACAGGGTATGCGCCCAAGCGCCGGGGAGCTGTTTTTT. Translated, it gives CASSPLQGMRPSAGELFF. The rearrangement uses TRBV9 and TRBJ2-2; a possible D gene is TRBD1 (6 bases). The CDR3 totals 18 residues. Germline V gene data show CDR1 as SGDLS and CDR2 as YYNGEE. V was cut by 4 bases and J by 6 bases, with 25 bases left in between.

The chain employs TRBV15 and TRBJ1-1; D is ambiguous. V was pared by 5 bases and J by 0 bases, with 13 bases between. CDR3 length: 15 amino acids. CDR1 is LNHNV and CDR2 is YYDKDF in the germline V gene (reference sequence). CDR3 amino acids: CATSERWQVNTEAFF. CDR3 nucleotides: TGTGCCACCAGCGAGAGATGGCAGGTGAACACTGAAGCTTTCTTT. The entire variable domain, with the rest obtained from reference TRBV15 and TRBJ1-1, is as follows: DAMVIQNPRYQVTQFGKPVTLSCSQTLNHNVMYWYQQKSSQAPKLLFHYYDKDFNNEADTPDNFQSRRPNTSFCFLDIRSPGLGDTAMYLCATSERWQVNTEAFFGQGTRLTVV.

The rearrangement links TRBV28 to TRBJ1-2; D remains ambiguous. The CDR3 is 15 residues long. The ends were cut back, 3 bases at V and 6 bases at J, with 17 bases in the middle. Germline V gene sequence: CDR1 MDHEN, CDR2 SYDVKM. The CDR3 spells CASSFGEPRIHGYTF. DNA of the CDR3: TGTGCCAGCAGTTTCGGGGAACCTAGGATCCATGGCTACACCTTC.

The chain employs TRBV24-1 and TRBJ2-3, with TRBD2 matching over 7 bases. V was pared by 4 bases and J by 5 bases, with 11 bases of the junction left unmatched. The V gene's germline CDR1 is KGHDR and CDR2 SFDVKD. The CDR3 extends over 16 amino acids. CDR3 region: CATSDLAAGELDTQYF. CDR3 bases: TGTGCCACCAGTGACCTTGCGGCGGGGGAATTAGATACGCAGTATTTT.

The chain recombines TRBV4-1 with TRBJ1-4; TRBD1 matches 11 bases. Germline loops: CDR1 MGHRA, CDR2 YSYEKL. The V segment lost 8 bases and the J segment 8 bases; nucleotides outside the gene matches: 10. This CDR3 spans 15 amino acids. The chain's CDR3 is CASRTGGSVREKLFF. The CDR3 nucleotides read TGCGCCAGCCGGACAGGGGGCTCCGTTCGAGAAAAACTGTTTTTT.